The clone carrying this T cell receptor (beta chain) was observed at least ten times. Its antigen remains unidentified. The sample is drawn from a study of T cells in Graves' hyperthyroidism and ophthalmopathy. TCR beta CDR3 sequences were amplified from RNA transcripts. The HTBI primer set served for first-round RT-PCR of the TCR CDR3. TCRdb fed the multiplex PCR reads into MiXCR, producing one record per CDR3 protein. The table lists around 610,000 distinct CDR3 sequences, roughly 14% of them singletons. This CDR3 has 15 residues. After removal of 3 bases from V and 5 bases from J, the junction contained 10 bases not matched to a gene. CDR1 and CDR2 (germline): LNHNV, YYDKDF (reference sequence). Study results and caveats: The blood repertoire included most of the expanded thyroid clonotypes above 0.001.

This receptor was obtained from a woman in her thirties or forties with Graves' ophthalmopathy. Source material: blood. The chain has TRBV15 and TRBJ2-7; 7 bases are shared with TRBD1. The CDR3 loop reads CATSRDTGVLNEQYF. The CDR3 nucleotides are TGTGCCACCAGCAGGGACACAGGGGTTTTAAACGAGCAGTACTTC. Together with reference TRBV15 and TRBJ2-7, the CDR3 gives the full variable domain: DAMVIQNPRYQVTQFGKPVTLSCSQTLNHNVMYWYQQKSSQAPKLLFHYYDKDFNNEADTPDNFQSRRPNTSFCFLDIRSPGLGDTAMYLCATSRDTGVLNEQYFGPGTRLTVT.